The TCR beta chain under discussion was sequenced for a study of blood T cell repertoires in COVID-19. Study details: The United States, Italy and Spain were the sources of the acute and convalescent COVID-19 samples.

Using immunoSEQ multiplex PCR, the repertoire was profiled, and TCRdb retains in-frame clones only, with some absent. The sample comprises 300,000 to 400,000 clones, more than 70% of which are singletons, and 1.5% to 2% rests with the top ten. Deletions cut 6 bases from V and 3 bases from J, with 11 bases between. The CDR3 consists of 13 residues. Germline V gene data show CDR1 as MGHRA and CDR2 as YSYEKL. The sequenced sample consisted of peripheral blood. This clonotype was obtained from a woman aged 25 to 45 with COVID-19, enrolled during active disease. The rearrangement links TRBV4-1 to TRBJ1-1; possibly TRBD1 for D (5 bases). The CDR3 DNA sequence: TGCGCCAGCAGGGGGGGAGGGGACACTGAAGCTTTCTTT. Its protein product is CASRGGGDTEAFF.